This T cell receptor (beta chain) was found in a study of CD8+CD57+ T cells in acquired aplastic anemia. In the study overall: On average, sorted CD4+ and CD8+ cells gave roughly 3 ug of DNA.

Germline V gene lookup returns CDR1 SGHTA and CDR2 FQGNSA. The CDR3 extends over 13 amino acids. V was clipped by 5 bases and J by 2 bases, with 10 bases between them. Previously, flow cytometry had revealed CD8+CD57+ cell expansion in the patients chosen for sequencing. TCR beta VDJ and CDR3 profiles were obtained from a genomic DNA template. TCRdb processed the reads anew with MiXCR; each CDR3 protein has one entry. Among fewer than 200,000 distinct CDR3 sequences listed, 70% to 75% were seen once. The clonotype originates from a human donor with aplastic anemia. What was sequenced was sorted CD4+, CD8+, or CD8+CD57+ T cells (not recorded which) from PBMCs. The rearrangement joins TRBV7-2 to TRBJ2-7; D is unresolved. The CDR3 protein is CASSPPGPYEQYF. DNA for the CDR3: TGTGCCAGCAGCCCCCCGGGCCCCTACGAGCAGTACTTC.